A single sample gave rise to the 7 T cell receptor beta chains below, sequenced in a study of CD8 T cells in ankylosing spondylitis. Using its own MiXCR run on the 5' RACE reads, TCRdb lists one record per CDR3 protein. The repertoire has 150,000 or so distinct CDR3 sequences, approximately 10% of them found once; the top ten carry 25% to 35%. The sample was blood, either unsorted or a sorted T cell fraction (not recorded which). The receptors derive from a male donor with ankylosing spondylitis or in good health (not recorded which).

The chain combines TRBV29-1 with TRBJ2-1, with TRBD1 matching 11 bases. There are 14 residues in the CDR3. V was pared by 7 bases and J by 6 bases, with 8 bases of the junction left unmatched. Germline CDR1 reads SQVTM; CDR2 reads ANQGSEA. CDR3 protein: CSASGGQGVNEQFF. CDR3 coding DNA: TGCAGCGCATCTGGGGGACAGGGGGTCAATGAGCAGTTCTTC.

Turning to this clonotype: A much larger clone differs by one base, so this may be a read error. The final CDR3 position lacks the conserved phenylalanine or tryptophan, pointing to a likely read error. The chain employs TRBV18 and TRBJ1-2; no clear D gene. The CDR3 runs to 13 residues. CDR1 and CDR2 (germline): KGHSH, LQKENI. The V end lost 3 bases, the J end lost 3 bases, and 8 bases lay between the germline ends. CDR3 protein: CASSPSADYGYTS. The CDR3 region has the DNA TGTGCCAGCTCACCCAGCGCTGACTATGGCTACACCTCC.

Many counts were recorded for this clonotype. The gene calls are TRBV20-1 and TRBJ2-5; D remains unclear. CDR3 length: 12 residues. V was shortened by 1 base and J by 7 bases, with 10 bases between the two germline ends. Germline V gene lookup returns CDR1 DFQATT and CDR2 SNEGSKA (reference sequence). CDR3 region: CSARVELTTQYF. CDR3 coding DNA: TGCAGTGCTAGAGTAGAACTCACGACCCAGTACTTC.

The gene calls are TRBV12-3 or TRBV12-4 and TRBJ1-1; TRBD1 might be the D (6 bases). Trimming left V 5 bases short and J 5 bases short, with 12 bases between. The CDR3 runs 13 residues. The CDR3 loop is CASSTYRETEAFF. As DNA, the CDR3 is TGTGCCAGCAGTACATACAGGGAAACTGAAGCTTTCTTT.

There are many counts of this clonotype. The gene calls are TRBV5-1 and TRBJ2-2, with unresolved D. The CDR3 has 11 amino acids. The germline gives CDR1 SGHRS, CDR2 YFSETQ. V was cut by 4 bases and J by 7 bases, with 5 bases left in between. CDR3 region: CASSLDGELFF. The DNA of the CDR3 is TGCGCCAGCAGCCTCGACGGGGAGCTGTTTTTT. The whole variable domain, remainder taken from reference TRBV5-1 and TRBJ2-2, is KAGVTQTPRYLIKTRGQQVTLSCSPISGHRSVSWYQQTPGQGLQFLFEYFSETQRNKGNFPGRFSGRQFSNSRSEMNVSTLELGDSALYLCASSLDGELFFGEGSRLTVL.

The chain combines TRBV3-1 with TRBJ2-7; the match to TRBD2 covers 7 bases. Germline CDR1 reads LGHDT; CDR2 reads YNNKEL (reference sequence). The CDR3 is 15 amino acids. V was clipped by 3 bases and J by 4 bases; unmatched bases: 9. The CDR3 is CASSQLGTNMYEQYF. CDR3 sequence (DNA): TGTGCCAGCAGCCAGCTAGGGACTAACATGTACGAGCAGTACTTC.

This clonotype has ten or more counts. The chain has TRBV29-1 and TRBJ2-5; tentatively, D is TRBD2 (7 bases). The V gene lost 4 bases and the J gene lost 2 bases, with 17 bases spanning the gap. The CDR3 contains 15 residues. Germline CDR1 SQVTM, CDR2 ANQGSEA. The DNA of the CDR3 is TGCAGCGTTGTGGGGGGGGCCACGATACAAGAGACCCAGTACTTC. Protein sequence: CSVVGGATIQETQYF.